The clone carrying this T cell receptor (beta chain) was seen repeatedly, ten times or more. Antigen: not known. In the library, each TCR cDNA molecule bore its own unique molecular identifier. TCRdb reprocessed the 5' RACE reads via MiXCR and lists one record per CDR3 protein. The table records about 48,000 distinct CDR3 sequences, around 5.2% of them present only once. This sample stems from a study of spatial heterogeneity in lung cancer. Study-level information: In the raw reads, each unique TCR and UMI combination was present more than ten times on average.

Time point noted: sample taken at primary tumor resection. The sequenced material consisted of unsorted whole RNA from tumor, nontumor lung or frozen PBMC. The donor population consisted of roughly 70 patients with untreated, early-stage non-small cell lung cancer. The CDR3 has 16 amino acids. CDR1 is KGHSH, CDR2 LQKENI, per germline. Deletions cut 0 bases from V and 5 bases from J, with 13 bases between. General observations from the study: There were more appearances of ubiquitous expanded tumor TCRs in blood at resection than at follow-up.

The material was PBMCs, obtained at surgery. The chain recombines TRBV18 with TRBJ2-2, with D possibly matching TRBD1 (6 bases). This sequence was found in a male donor with early-stage non-small cell lung cancer. This CDR3 is CASSPPTGRETGELFF. The CDR3 DNA follows: TGTGCCAGCTCACCACCGACAGGCCGGGAAACCGGGGAGCTGTTTTTT.